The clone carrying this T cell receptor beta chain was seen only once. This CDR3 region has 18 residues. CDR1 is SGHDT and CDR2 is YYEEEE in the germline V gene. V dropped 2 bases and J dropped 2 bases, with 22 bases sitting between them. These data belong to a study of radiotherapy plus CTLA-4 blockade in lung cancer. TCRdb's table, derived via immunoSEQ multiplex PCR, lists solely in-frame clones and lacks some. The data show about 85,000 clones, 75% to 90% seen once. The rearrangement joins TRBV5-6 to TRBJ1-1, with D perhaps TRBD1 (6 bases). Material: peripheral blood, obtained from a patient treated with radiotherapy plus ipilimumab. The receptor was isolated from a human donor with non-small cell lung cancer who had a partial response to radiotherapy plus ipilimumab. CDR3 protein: CASSLSTLEQGPNTEAFF. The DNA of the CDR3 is TGTGCCAGCAGCTTATCGACCCTAGAACAGGGACCTAACACTGAAGCTTTCTTT. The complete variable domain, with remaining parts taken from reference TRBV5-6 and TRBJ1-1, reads DAGVTQSPTHLIKTRGQQVTLRCSPKSGHDTVSWYQQALGQGPQFIFQYYEEEERQRGNFPDRFSGHQFPNYSSELNVNALLLGDSALYLCASSLSTLEQGPNTEAFFGQGTRLTVV.